Shown below are 19 T cell receptor beta chains from a single sample sequenced in a study of shared clonotypes between healthy human individuals. Only in-frame clones appear in the TCRdb table, and some are missing; sequencing was by immunoSEQ multiplex PCR. The repertoire holds roughly 2.5 million clones, more than 80% seen once, with around 0.14% in the top ten. Input material: naive CD4+ T cells sorted from blood. Specified subset: CD45RA+ positively selected. The origin of the receptors is a man younger than 35 in good health.

The J gene is TRBJ2-5, the V gene TRBV29-1, with D unresolved. The CDR3 is 13 residues long. The V gene's germline CDR1 is SQVTM and CDR2 ANQGSEA. The germline V and J ends were trimmed by 3 bases and 2 bases, with 10 bases remaining between them. The CDR3 bases are TGCAGCGTTGAGTACAGAACACAAGAGACCCAGTACTTC. Residues: CSVEYRTQETQYF.

The chain couples TRBV10-3 to TRBJ2-7, with D possibly being TRBD1 (6 bases). V was shortened by 6 bases and J by 4 bases, with 10 bases between the two germline ends. This CDR3 is built from 12 residues. Germline V CDR1 and CDR2: ENHRY, SYGVKD. The chain's CDR3 is CAISSRGYEQYF. The CDR3 nucleotides are TGTGCCATCAGCTCAAGGGGGTACGAGCAGTACTTC.

CDR3 bases: TGTGCCAGCAGCTCTCCGGGGACAGGGAGAGGTCAGCCCCAGCATTTT. Translated, it gives CASSSPGTGRGQPQHF. The V and J genes are TRBV7-8 and TRBJ1-5, with 9 bases that match TRBD1. V lost 4 bases and J lost 6; bases outside the gene matches: 10. This CDR3 comprises 16 residues. Germline loops: CDR1 SGHVS, CDR2 FQNEAQ. Complete variable domain (other parts from reference TRBV7-8 and TRBJ1-5): GAGVSQSPRYKVAKRGQDVALRCDPISGHVSLFWYQQALGQGPEFLTYFQNEAQLDKSGLPSDRFFAERPEGSVSTLKIQRTQQEDSAVYLCASSSPGTGRGQPQHFGDGTRLSIL.

This chain links TRBV7-8 with TRBJ2-5; 11 bases agree with TRBD2. CDR3 length: 16 amino acids. Trimming at V came to 1 base and at J to 3 bases, leaving 4 bases not matched to a gene. In germline, CDR1 is SGHVS, CDR2 FQNEAQ. CDR3 region: CASSLVLAGGKETQYF. The CDR3 coding sequence is TGTGCCAGCAGCTTAGTGCTAGCGGGAGGTAAAGAGACCCAGTACTTC.

The CDR3 here is CASGLSGTGKNSPLHF. The CDR3 region has the DNA TGTGCCAGCGGACTGTCCGGGACAGGGAAAAATTCACCCCTCCACTTT. The chain joins TRBV2 to TRBJ1-6; TRBD1 matches 9 bases. Germline V lookup: CDR1 SNHLY, CDR2 FYNNEI. The CDR3 is made up of 16 amino acids. J gave up 7 bases and V 8 bases, and 12 bases lay outside the gene matches.

This chain connects TRBV5-1 to TRBJ2-6, with D possibly TRBD2 on 6 matching bases. V lost 0 bases and J 2 bases, leaving 12 bases between the germline ends. Germline-derived CDR1 and CDR2 are SGHRS and YFSETQ. The CDR3 spans 17 residues. The CDR3 reads CASSLDGLTPGANVLTF. For the CDR3, the DNA is TGCGCCAGCAGCTTGGATGGACTAACCCCTGGGGCCAACGTCCTGACTTTC. The full variable domain, completed using reference TRBV5-1 and TRBJ2-6, is KAGVTQTPRYLIKTRGQQVTLSCSPISGHRSVSWYQQTPGQGLQFLFEYFSETQRNKGNFPGRFSGRQFSNSRSEMNVSTLELGDSALYLCASSLDGLTPGANVLTFGAGSRLTVL.

The V and J genes are TRBV7-6 and TRBJ2-4; TRBD2 matches at 7 bases. The V gene end was trimmed by 0 bases and the J gene end by 2 bases; junction bases not matched to a gene: 7. Germline V gene lookup returns CDR1 SGHVS and CDR2 FNYEAQ. The CDR3 runs 17 residues. The CDR3 nucleotides are TGTGCCAGCAGCTTAGCGTGGGAGCGGGAATCCAAAAACATTCAGTACTTC. This codes for CASSLAWERESKNIQYF.

The chain is built from TRBV9 and TRBJ2-3, with D unresolved. The V end lost 1 base, the J end lost 5 bases, and 5 bases lay between the germline ends. Germline V gene sequence: CDR1 SGDLS, CDR2 YYNGEE. The CDR3 has 12 residues. Written as DNA, the CDR3 is TGTGCCAGCAGCGTAAAAGGAGATACGCAGTATTTT. Translated: CASSVKGDTQYF. Combining the CDR3 with reference TRBV9 and TRBJ2-3 gives the whole variable domain DSGVTQTPKHLITATGQRVTLRCSPRSGDLSVYWYQQSLDQGLQFLIQYYNGEERAKGNILERFSAQQFPDLHSELNLSSLELGDSALYFCASSVKGDTQYFGPGTRLTVL.

This chain joins TRBV5-1 and TRBJ2-3; 11 bases are a match to TRBD1. The CDR3 length is 14 residues. Losses at the gene ends were 4 bases for V and 9 bases for J; bases not matched to a gene: 7. Germline V lookup: CDR1 SGHRS, CDR2 YFSETQ. DNA for the CDR3: TGCGCCAGCAGCCAAGGGACAGGGGGAACCACGCAGTATTTT. Translated, it gives CASSQGTGGTTQYF.

The rearrangement uses TRBV18 and TRBJ2-6; D is unresolved. The CDR3 spans 16 residues. CDR1 KGHSH and CDR2 LQKENI come from the germline V gene. Trimming took off 1 base at V and 0 bases at J, with 7 bases between the two ends. The CDR3 sequence: CASSPQHYSGANVLTF. The CDR3 nucleotides are TGTGCCAGCTCACCACAACATTACTCTGGGGCCAACGTCCTGACTTTC. Full variable domain (outside the CDR3, taken from reference TRBV18 and TRBJ2-6): NAGVMQNPRHLVRRRGQEARLRCSPMKGHSHVYWYRQLPEEGLKFMVYLQKENIIDESGMPKERFSAEFPKEGPSILRIQQVVRGDSAAYFCASSPQHYSGANVLTFGAGSRLTVL.

This clone was recorded once. The V call is TRBV7-8, the J call TRBJ2-7; 9 nucleotides match TRBD1. Germline CDR1 and CDR2: SGHVS and FQNEAQ. The J segment lost 0 bases and the V segment lost 5 bases, leaving 5 bases of the junction unmatched. CDR3 length: 15 amino acids. CDR3 nucleotides: TGTGCCAGCAGCGTGACGACAGGGGGCTCCTACGAGCAGTACTTC. This codes for CASSVTTGGSYEQYF.

Note on this clone: The sample carries other DNA sequences with the same CDR3. CDR3 in amino acids: CASSPEGQIYGYTF. The CDR3 coding sequence is TGTGCCAGCTCACCAGAGGGACAGATCTATGGCTACACCTTC. The chain combines TRBV18 with TRBJ1-2; 7 bases agree with TRBD1. Germline V gene lookup returns CDR1 KGHSH and CDR2 LQKENI. The CDR3 runs 14 residues. J gave up 4 bases and V 2 bases, and 4 bases lay outside the gene matches.

J is TRBJ2-5 and V is TRBV5-1; 11 bases map to TRBD2. Germline V gene sequence: CDR1 SGHRS, CDR2 YFSETQ. The V segment lost 2 bases and the J segment 2 bases; nucleotides outside the gene matches: 11. The length of the CDR3 is 18 residues. CDR3 nucleotide sequence: TGCGCCAGCAGCTTAGATTCACCGGGACTAGCGGTACAAGAGACCCAGTACTTC. It codes for CASSLDSPGLAVQETQYF.

Comment on this clone: Other DNA sequences in the same sample also yield this CDR3. The V call is TRBV30, the J call TRBJ2-7; tentative D call: TRBD1 (5 bases). The germline V gene encodes CDR1 GTSNPN and CDR2 SVGIG (reference sequence). Between the trimmed V and J ends, which lost 1 base and 4 bases, there was a span of 5 bases. The CDR3 spans 11 residues. The CDR3 sequence is CAWSDRYEQYF. DNA of the CDR3: TGTGCCTGGAGTGACAGGTACGAGCAGTACTTC.

The gene calls are TRBV9 and TRBJ2-1; TRBD1 matches at 9 bases. V gave up 4 bases and J gave up 6 bases; unmatched junction bases: 8. From germline, CDR1 is SGDLS and CDR2 YYNGEE. This CDR3 comprises 15 residues. The chain's CDR3 is CASSTGQGKGNEQFF. CDR3 nucleotide sequence: TGTGCCAGCAGCACCGGACAGGGGAAAGGCAATGAGCAGTTCTTC.

The count of this clone is one. The chain uses TRBV2 and TRBJ2-7, with D possibly called TRBD1 or TRBD2 (6 bases each). The germline V gene has CDR1 SNHLY and CDR2 FYNNEI. The CDR3 runs to 14 residues. Trimming removed 5 bases at V and 2 bases at J, with 13 bases between. For the CDR3, the DNA is TGTGCCAGCAGTAGTGAGGGGGGCGCCTACGAGCAGTACTTC. It specifies CASSSEGGAYEQYF.

The gene calls are TRBV5-1 and TRBJ1-1; D is ambiguous. Trimming cost V 0 bases and J 5 bases, with 11 bases left between them. The germline V gene has CDR1 SGHRS and CDR2 YFSETQ. This CDR3 contains 14 residues. CDR3 DNA: TGCGCCAGCAGCTTGGAGTACACCGATACTGAAGCTTTCTTT. Translation gives CASSLEYTDTEAFF.

Notes on this clone: Other DNA sequences within the sample encode an identical CDR3. In nucleotides, the CDR3 is TGCAGCGTTGCGGGGGGAGATGAAAAACTGTTTTTT. Translation: CSVAGGDEKLFF. V is TRBV29-1 and J is TRBJ1-4, with D perhaps TRBD1 (5 bases). This CDR3 has 12 residues. CDR1 and CDR2 (germline): SQVTM, ANQGSEA. V lost 4 bases and J lost 6, with 9 bases in between.

The V and J genes are TRBV7-2 and TRBJ2-5, with unresolved D. Germline CDR1 is SGHTA and CDR2 is FQGNSA. This CDR3 is 13 amino acids long. Trimming left V 3 bases short and J 2 bases short, with 7 bases between. For the CDR3, the DNA is TGTGCCAGCAGCTTGTCTCTGCAAGAGACCCAGTACTTC. Translated, it gives CASSLSLQETQYF.